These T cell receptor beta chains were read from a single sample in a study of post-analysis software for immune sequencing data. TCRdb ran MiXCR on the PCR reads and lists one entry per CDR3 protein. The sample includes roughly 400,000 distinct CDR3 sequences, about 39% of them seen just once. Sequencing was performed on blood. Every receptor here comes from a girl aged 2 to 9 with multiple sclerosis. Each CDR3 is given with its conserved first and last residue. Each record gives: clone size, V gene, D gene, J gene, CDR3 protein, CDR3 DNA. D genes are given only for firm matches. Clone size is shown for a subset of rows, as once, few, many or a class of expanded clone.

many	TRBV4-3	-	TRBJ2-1	CASSQDPNSYNEQFF	TGCGCCAGCAGCCAAGATCCGAACAGCTACAATGAGCAGTTCTTC
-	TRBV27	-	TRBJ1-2	CASSLSAGWDGYTF	TGTGCCAGCAGTTTATCAGCAGGGTGGGATGGCTACACCTTC
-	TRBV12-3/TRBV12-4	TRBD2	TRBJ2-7	CAGDLAGGQGEQYF	TGTGCCGGAGACTTAGCGGGAGGGCAGGGCGAGCAGTACTTC
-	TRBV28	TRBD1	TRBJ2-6	CASSDRAGANVLTF	TGTGCCAGCAGCGACAGGGCTGGGGCCAACGTCCTGACTTTC
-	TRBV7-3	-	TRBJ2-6	CASSLMRSSGVNVLTF	TGTGCCAGCAGCTTAATGAGGAGCTCTGGGGTCAACGTCCTGACTTTC
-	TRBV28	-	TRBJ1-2	CASSLIRRNYGYTF	TGTGCCAGCAGTTTAATTCGTCGGAACTATGGCTACACCTTC
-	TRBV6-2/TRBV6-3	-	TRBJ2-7	CASRKERSPSYEQYF	TGTGCCAGCAGAAAAGAACGAAGTCCTTCCTACGAGCAGTACTTC
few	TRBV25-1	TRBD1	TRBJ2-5	CASRGDRLQETQYF	TGTGCCAGCAGAGGGGACAGGCTGCAAGAGACCCAGTACTTC
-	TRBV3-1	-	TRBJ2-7	CASSHQGRRSYEQYF	TGTGCCAGCAGCCATCAGGGGAGAAGGTCGTACGAGCAGTACTTC
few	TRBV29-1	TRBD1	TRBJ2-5	CSVRQGAFQETQYF	TGCAGCGTACGACAGGGCGCCTTCCAAGAGACCCAGTACTTC
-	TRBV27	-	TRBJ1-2	CASSLGPTGANYGYTF	TGTGCCAGCAGTTTAGGCCCTACAGGTGCTAACTATGGCTACACCTTC
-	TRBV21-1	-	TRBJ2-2	CASRVGELFF	TGTGCCAGCAGGGTCGGGGAGCTGTTTTTT
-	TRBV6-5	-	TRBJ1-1	CASRWDTEAFF	TGTGCCAGCAGATGGGACACTGAAGCTTTCTTT
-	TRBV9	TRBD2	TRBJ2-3	CASSSPRLAGARTDTQYF	TGTGCCAGCAGCTCGCCTCGGCTAGCGGGGGCCCGCACAGATACGCAGTATTTT
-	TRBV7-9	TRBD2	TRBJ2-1	CASSLAGGPIYEQFF	TGTGCCAGCAGCTTAGCGGGAGGGCCTATCTATGAGCAGTTCTTC
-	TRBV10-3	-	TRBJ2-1	CAISGGDYNEQFF	TGTGCCATCAGTGGCGGGGATTACAATGAGCAGTTCTTC
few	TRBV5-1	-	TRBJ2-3	CASSSTTETRPTQYF	TGCGCCAGCAGTTCGACCACAGAGACACGGCCTACGCAGTATTTT
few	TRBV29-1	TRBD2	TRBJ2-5	CSVVYGSAGGETQYF	TGCAGCGTTGTATACGGGTCGGCGGGAGGAGAGACCCAGTACTTC